This T cell receptor (beta chain) was retrieved from a study of blood T cell repertoires in COVID-19. The overall study: Samples came from the United States, Italy and Spain, spanning acute and convalescent COVID-19.

The method was immunoSEQ multiplex PCR; TCRdb's version includes in-frame clones alone and lacks a portion of them. The sample holds roughly 120,000 clones, about 94% seen once. Seattle's cohort entered during active infection and was followed longitudinally. The ends were cut back, 4 bases at V and 3 bases at J, with 7 bases in the middle. Germline CDR1 KGHSY, CDR2 FQNENV. The CDR3 has 12 amino acids. The clonotype originates from a man over 45 with COVID-19, enrolled during active disease. Source material: peripheral blood. The chain uses TRBV16 and TRBJ2-7; the D gene is possibly TRBD2 (5 bases). The CDR3 region is CASSPRGYEQYF. The CDR3 coding sequence is TGTGCCAGCAGCCCACGGGGCTACGAGCAGTACTTC.